The count of the clone carrying this TCR beta chain is one. This specimen comes from a study of identical twins. The CDR3 contains 17 residues. Trimming took off 3 bases at V and 1 base at J, with 15 bases between the two ends. Germline CDR1 KGHSH, CDR2 LQKENI. TCRdb processed the 5' RACE reads anew with MiXCR; each CDR3 protein has one entry. This sample has 420,000 or so distinct CDR3 sequences, with less than 20% found just once. Sequencing input: naive T cells sorted from blood. The chain carries TRBV18 and TRBJ2-2; TRBD1 is a possible D gene (6 bases). The sequence was collected from a man aged 45-65 years in good health. The CDR3 loop reads CASSPSWTARNTGELFF. The CDR3 DNA reads TGTGCCAGCTCACCGAGCTGGACAGCGAGGAACACCGGGGAGCTGTTTTTT.